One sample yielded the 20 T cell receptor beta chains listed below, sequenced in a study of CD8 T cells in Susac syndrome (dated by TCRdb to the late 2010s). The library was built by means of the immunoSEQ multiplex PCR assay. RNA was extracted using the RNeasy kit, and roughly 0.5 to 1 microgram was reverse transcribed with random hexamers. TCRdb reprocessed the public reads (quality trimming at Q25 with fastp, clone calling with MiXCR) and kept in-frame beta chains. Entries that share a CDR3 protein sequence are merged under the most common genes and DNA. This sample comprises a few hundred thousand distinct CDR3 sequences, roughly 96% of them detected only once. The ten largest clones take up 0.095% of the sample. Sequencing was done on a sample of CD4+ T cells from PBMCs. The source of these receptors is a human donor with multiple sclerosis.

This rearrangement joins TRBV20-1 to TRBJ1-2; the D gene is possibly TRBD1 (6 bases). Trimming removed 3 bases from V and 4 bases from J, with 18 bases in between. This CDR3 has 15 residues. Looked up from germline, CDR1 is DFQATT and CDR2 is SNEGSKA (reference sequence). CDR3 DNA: TGCAGTGCTAGTCTGGGGGGGGCAATGTCCTATGGCTACACCTTC. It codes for CSASLGGAMSYGYTF.

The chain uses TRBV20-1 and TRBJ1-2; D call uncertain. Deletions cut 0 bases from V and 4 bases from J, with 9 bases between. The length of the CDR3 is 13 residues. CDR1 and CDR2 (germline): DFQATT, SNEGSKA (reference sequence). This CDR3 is CSAREDLGYGYTF. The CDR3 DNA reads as TGCAGTGCTAGAGAGGATTTGGGCTATGGCTACACCTTC.

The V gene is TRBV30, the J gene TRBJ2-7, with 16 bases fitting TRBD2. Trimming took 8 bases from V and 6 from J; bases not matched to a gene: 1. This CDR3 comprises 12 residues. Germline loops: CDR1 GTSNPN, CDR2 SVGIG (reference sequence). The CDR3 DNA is TGTGCCGGGACTAGCGGGAGGGCCGAGCAGTACTTC. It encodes CAGTSGRAEQYF.

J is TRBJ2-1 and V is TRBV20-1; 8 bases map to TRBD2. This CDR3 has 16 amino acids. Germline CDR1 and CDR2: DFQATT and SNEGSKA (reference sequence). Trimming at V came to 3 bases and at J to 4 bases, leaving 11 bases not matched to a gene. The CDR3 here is CSASQISGGLYNEQFF. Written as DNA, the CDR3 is TGCAGTGCTAGCCAAATAAGCGGGGGACTTTACAATGAGCAGTTCTTC.

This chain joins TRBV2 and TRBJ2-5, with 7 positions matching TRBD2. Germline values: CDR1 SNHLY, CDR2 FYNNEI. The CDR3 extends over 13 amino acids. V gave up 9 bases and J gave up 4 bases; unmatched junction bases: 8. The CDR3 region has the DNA TGTGCCAGACTAACGGGAGGAGGAGAGACCCAGTACTTC. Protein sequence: CARLTGGGETQYF.

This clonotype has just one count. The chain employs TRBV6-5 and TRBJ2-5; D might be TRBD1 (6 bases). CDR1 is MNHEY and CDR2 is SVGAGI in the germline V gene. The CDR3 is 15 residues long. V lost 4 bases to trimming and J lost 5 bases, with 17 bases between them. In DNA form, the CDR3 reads TGTGCCAGCAGTTCTCCGGGACAACGGAGGGAGACCCAGTACTTC. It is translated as CASSSPGQRRETQYF.

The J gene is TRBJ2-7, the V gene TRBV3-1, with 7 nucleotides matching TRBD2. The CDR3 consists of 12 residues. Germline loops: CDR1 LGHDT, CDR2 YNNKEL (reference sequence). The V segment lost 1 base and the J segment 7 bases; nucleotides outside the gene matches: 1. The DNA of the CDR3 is TGTGCCAGCAGCCAAGTCGGGAGGGAGCAGTACTTC. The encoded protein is CASSQVGREQYF.

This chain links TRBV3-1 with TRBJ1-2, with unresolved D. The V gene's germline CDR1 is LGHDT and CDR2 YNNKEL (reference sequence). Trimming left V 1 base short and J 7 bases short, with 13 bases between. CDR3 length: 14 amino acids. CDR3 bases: TGTGCCAGCAGCCAAGCTACATACTACCGTGGCTACACCTTC. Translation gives CASSQATYYRGYTF.

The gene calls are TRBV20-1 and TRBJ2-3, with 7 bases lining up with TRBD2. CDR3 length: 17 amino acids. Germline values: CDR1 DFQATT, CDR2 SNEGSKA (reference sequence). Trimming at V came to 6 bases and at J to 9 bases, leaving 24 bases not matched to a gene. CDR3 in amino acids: CSAPGGGRLAPWHTQYF. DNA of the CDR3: TGCAGTGCCCCCGGGGGAGGACGACTAGCTCCCTGGCACACGCAGTATTTT.

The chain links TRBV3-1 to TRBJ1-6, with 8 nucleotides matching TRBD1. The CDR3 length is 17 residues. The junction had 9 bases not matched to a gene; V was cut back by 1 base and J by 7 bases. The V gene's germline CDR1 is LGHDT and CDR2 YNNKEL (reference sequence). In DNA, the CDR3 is TGTGCCAGCAGCCAAGGCAAGACAGGGGCGAACAATTCACCCCTCCACTTT. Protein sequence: CASSQGKTGANNSPLHF.

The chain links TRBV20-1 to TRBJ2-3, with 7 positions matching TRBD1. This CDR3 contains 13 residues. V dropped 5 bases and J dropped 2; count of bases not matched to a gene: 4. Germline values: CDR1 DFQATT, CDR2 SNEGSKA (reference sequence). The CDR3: CSARQGYTDTQYF. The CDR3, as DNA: TGCAGTGCTCGACAGGGATACACAGATACGCAGTATTTT.

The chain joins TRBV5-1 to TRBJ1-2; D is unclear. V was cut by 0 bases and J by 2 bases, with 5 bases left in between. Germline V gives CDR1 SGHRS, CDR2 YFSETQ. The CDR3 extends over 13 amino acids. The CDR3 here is CASSLEQNYGYTF. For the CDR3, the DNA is TGCGCCAGCAGCTTGGAGCAAAACTATGGCTACACCTTC.

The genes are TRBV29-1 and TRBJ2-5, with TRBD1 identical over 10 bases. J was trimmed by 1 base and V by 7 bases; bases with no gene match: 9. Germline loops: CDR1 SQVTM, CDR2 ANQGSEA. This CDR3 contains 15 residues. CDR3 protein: CSASRDRGPQETQYF. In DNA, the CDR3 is TGCAGCGCGTCCCGGGACAGGGGACCCCAAGAGACCCAGTACTTC.

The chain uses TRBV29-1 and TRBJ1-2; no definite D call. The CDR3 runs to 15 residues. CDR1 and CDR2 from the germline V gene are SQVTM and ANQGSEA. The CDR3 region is CSVPMAAETNYGYTF. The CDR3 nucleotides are TGCAGTGTGCCCATGGCGGCAGAAACTAACTATGGCTACACCTTC.

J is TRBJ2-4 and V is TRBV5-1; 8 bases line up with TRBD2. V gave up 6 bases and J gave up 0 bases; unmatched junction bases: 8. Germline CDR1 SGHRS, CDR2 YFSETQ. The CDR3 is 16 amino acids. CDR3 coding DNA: TGCGCCAGCACCCCCGGGGGGGGGCAAGCCAAAAACATTCAGTACTTC. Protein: CASTPGGGQAKNIQYF.

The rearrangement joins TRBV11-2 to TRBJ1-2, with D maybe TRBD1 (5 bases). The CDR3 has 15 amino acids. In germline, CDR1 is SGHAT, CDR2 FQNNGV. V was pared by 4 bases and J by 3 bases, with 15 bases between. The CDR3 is CASSSLARVDYGYTF. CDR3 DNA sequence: TGTGCCAGCAGCTCCCTGGCCAGGGTGGACTATGGCTACACCTTC.

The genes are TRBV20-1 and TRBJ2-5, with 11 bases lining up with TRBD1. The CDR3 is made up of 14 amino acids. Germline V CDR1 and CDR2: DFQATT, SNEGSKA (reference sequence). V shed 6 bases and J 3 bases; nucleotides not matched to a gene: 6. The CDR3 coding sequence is TGCAGTGCCACAGGACAGGGGGCTAAAGAGACCCAGTACTTC. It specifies CSATGQGAKETQYF.

The CDR3 loop is CASSRTGKTDTQYF. CDR3 nucleotide sequence: TGTGCCAGCAGTAGGACAGGGAAGACAGATACGCAGTATTTT. The chain joins TRBV12-3 or TRBV12-4 to TRBJ2-3; 8 positions agree with TRBD1. The CDR3 loop spans 14 amino acids. The V gene end was trimmed by 5 bases and the J gene end by 3 bases; junction bases not matched to a gene: 4.

This CDR3 reads CSASQNRGTTNEKLFF. The DNA of the CDR3 is TGCAGTGCTAGCCAAAACAGGGGTACAACTAATGAAAAACTGTTTTTT. V and J are TRBV20-1 and TRBJ1-4; 7 bases line up with TRBD1. V trimming: 3 bases; J trimming: 0 bases; junction bases outside the gene matches: 7. This CDR3 comprises 16 residues. Germline loops: CDR1 DFQATT, CDR2 SNEGSKA (reference sequence).

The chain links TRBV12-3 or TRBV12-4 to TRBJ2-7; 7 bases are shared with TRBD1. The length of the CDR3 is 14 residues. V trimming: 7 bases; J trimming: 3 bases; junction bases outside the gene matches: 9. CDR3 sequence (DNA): TGTGCCAGCACTCCGTCAGGGGGAAGCTACGAGCAGTACTTC. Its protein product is CASTPSGGSYEQYF.